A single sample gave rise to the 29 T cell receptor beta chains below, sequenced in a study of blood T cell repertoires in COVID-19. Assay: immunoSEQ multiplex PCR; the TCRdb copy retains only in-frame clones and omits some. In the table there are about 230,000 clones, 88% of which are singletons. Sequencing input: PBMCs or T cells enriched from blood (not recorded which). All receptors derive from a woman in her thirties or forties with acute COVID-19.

CDR3 coding DNA: TGTGCCAGCACCAACGGGGGGATCTATGGCTACACCTTC. Encoded protein: CASTNGGIYGYTF. V and J are TRBV6-5 and TRBJ1-2, with a possible D match to TRBD1 (5 bases). The CDR3 sequence is 13 residues long. V lost 7 bases, J lost 4 bases, and 13 bases lay in between. Germline CDR1 MNHEY, CDR2 SVGAGI.

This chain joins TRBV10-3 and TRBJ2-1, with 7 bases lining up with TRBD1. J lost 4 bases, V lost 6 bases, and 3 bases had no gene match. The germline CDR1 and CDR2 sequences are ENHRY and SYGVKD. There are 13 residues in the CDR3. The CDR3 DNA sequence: TGTGCCATCAGGACGGACAGGTACAATGAGCAGTTCTTC. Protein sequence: CAIRTDRYNEQFF.

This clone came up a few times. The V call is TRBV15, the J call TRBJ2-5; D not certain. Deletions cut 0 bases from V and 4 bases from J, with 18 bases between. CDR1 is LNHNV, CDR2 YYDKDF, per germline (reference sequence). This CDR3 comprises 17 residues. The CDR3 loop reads CATSRDLQTLLGETQYF. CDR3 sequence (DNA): TGTGCCACCAGCAGAGATCTACAGACACTCCTTGGAGAGACCCAGTACTTC.

CDR3 nucleotides: TGTGCCAGCGCTTGGGACAGCTCCTACGAGCAGTACTTC. Its translation: CASAWDSSYEQYF. The V and J genes are TRBV2 and TRBJ2-7; TRBD1 matches 7 bases. CDR3 length: 13 residues. J lost 0 bases, V lost 8 bases, and 4 bases had no gene match. Germline-derived CDR1 and CDR2 are SNHLY and FYNNEI.

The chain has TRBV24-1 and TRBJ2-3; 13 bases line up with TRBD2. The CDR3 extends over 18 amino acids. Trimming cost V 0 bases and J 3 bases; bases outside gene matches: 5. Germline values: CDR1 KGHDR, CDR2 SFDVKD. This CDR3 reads CATSDLSRLAGGTDTQYF. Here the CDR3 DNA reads TGTGCCACCAGTGATTTGTCGCGACTAGCGGGAGGTACAGATACGCAGTATTTT.

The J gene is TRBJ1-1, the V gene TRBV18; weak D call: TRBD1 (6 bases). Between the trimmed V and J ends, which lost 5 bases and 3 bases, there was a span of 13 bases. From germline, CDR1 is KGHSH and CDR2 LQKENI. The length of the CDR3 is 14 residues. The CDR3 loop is CASSAMDSYTEAFF. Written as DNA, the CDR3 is TGTGCCAGCTCAGCGATGGACAGTTACACTGAAGCTTTCTTT.

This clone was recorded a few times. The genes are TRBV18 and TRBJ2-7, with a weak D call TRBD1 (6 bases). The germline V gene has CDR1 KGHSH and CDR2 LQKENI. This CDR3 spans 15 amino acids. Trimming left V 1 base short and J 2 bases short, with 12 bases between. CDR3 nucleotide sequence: TGTGCCAGCTCACCACTAGCAGGGGAGACCTACGAGCAGTACTTC. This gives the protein CASSPLAGETYEQYF.

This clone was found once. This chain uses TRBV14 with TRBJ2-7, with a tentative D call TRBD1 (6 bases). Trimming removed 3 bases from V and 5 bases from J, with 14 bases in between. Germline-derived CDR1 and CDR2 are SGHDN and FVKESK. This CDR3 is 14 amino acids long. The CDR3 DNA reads TGTGCCAGCAGCCAGTTTTCTACAGGGAACGAGCAGTACGTC. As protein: CASSQFSTGNEQYV.

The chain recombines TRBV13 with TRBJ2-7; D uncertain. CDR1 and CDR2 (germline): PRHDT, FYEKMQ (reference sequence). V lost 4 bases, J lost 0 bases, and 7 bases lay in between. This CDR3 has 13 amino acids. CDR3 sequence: CASSYMSSYEQYF. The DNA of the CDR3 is TGTGCCAGCAGCTATATGAGCTCCTACGAGCAGTACTTC.

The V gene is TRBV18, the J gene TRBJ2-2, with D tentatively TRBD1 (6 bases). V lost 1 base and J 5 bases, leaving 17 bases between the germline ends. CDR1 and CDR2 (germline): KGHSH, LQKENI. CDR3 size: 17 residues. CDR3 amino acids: CASSPQLGQGKTGELFF. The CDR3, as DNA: TGTGCCAGCTCACCACAGCTCGGTCAGGGGAAGACCGGGGAGCTGTTTTTT.

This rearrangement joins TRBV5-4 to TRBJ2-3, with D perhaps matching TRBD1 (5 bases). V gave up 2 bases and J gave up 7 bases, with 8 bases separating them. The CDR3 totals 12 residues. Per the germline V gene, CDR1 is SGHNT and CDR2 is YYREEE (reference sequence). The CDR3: CASSFRVHTQYF. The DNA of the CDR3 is TGTGCCAGCAGCTTCAGGGTGCATACGCAGTATTTT.

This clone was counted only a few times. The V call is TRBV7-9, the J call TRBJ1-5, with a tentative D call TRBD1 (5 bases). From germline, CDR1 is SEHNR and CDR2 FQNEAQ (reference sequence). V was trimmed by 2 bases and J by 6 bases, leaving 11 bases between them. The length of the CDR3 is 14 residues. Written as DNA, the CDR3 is TGTGCCAGCAGCTTATCACAGGATCGTCAGCCCCAGCATTTT. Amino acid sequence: CASSLSQDRQPQHF. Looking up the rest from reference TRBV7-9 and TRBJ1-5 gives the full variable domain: DTGVSQNPRHKITKRGQNVTFRCDPISEHNRLYWYRQTLGQGPEFLTYFQNEAQLEKSRLLSDRFSAERPKGSFSTLEIQRTEQGDSAMYLCASSLSQDRQPQHFGDGTRLSIL.

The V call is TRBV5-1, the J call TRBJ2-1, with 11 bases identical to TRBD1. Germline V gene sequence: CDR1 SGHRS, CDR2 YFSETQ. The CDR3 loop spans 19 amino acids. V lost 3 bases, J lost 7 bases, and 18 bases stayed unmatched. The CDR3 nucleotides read TGCGCCAGCAGCTCACAGAAAAGCCCCGGGACAGGGGGTATAAATGAGCAGTTCTTC. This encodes CASSSQKSPGTGGINEQFF. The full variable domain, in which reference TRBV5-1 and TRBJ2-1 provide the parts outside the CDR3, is KAGVTQTPRYLIKTRGQQVTLSCSPISGHRSVSWYQQTPGQGLQFLFEYFSETQRNKGNFPGRFSGRQFSNSRSEMNVSTLELGDSALYLCASSSQKSPGTGGINEQFFGPGTRLTVL.

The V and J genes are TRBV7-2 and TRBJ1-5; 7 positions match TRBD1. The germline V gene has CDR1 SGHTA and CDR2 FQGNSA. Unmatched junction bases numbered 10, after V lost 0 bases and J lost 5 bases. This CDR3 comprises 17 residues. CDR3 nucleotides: TGTGCCAGCAGCTTAGCGGTAGATCGTAGGGGGCATCAGCCCCAGCATTTT. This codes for CASSLAVDRRGHQPQHF. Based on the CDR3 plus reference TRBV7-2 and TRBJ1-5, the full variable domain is GAGVSQSPSNKVTEKGKDVELRCDPISGHTALYWYRQSLGQGLEFLIYFQGNSAPDKSGLPSDRFSAERTGGSVSTLTIQRTQQEDSAVYLCASSLAVDRRGHQPQHFGDGTRLSIL.

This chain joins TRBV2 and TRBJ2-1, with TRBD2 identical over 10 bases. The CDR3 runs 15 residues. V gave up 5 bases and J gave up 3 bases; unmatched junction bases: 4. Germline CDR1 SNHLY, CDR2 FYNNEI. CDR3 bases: TGTGCCAGCAGTCCTAGCGGGAGAATCTACAATGAGCAGTTCTTC. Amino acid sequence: CASSPSGRIYNEQFF.

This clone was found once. As DNA, the CDR3 is TGTGCCAGCAGCCCGAGGATCGGGGAGCTGTTTTTT. It is translated as CASSPRIGELFF. V usage is TRBV7-8 and J usage is TRBJ2-2; D is undetermined. V was cut by 5 bases and J by 7 bases, with 8 bases left in between. The germline gives CDR1 SGHVS, CDR2 FQNEAQ. The CDR3 is made up of 12 amino acids. Looking up the rest from reference TRBV7-8 and TRBJ2-2 gives the full variable domain: GAGVSQSPRYKVAKRGQDVALRCDPISGHVSLFWYQQALGQGPEFLTYFQNEAQLDKSGLPSDRFFAERPEGSVSTLKIQRTQQEDSAVYLCASSPRIGELFFGEGSRLTVL.

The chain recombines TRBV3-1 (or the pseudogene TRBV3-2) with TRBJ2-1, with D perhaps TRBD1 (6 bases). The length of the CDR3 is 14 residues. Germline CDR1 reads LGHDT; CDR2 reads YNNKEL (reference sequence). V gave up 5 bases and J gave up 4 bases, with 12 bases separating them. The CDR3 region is CASSFGDTYNEQFF. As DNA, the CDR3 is TGTGCCAGCAGCTTTGGGGACACATACAATGAGCAGTTCTTC.

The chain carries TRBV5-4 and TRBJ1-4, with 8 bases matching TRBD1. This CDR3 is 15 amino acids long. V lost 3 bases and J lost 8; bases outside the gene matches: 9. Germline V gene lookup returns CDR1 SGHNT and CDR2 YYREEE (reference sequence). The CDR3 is CASSSGDRNREKLFF. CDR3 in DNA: TGTGCCAGCAGCTCAGGGGACAGGAACCGGGAAAAACTGTTTTTT.

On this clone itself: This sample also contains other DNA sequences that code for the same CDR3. Here the CDR3 reads CASSVTGGNSPLHF. CDR3 sequence (DNA): TGTGCCAGCAGCGTAACTGGGGGGAATTCACCCCTCCACTTT. This chain connects TRBV9 to TRBJ1-6; tentatively, D is TRBD1 (5 bases). CDR1 and CDR2 (germline): SGDLS, YYNGEE. V was trimmed by 1 base and J by 7 bases, leaving 9 bases between them. This CDR3 has 14 amino acids.

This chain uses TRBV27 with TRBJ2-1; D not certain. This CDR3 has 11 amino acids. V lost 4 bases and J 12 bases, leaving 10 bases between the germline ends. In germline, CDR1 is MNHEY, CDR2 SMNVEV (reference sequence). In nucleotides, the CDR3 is TGTGCCAGCAGTTCCCAGTATCGGCAGTTCTTC. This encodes CASSSQYRQFF.

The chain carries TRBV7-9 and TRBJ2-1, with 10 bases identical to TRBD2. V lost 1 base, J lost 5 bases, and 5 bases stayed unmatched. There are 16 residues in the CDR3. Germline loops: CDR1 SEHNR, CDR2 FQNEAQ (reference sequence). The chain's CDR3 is CASSLGSLAGDNEQFF. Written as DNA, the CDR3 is TGTGCCAGCAGCTTAGGTAGTCTAGCGGGAGACAATGAGCAGTTCTTC.

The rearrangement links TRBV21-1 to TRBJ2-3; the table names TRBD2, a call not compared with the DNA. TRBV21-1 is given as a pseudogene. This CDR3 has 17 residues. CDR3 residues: CASSKAERGGSTDTQYF. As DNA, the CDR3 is TGTGCCAGCAGCAAAGCTGAGCGGGGGGGCAGCACAGATACGCAGTATTTT.

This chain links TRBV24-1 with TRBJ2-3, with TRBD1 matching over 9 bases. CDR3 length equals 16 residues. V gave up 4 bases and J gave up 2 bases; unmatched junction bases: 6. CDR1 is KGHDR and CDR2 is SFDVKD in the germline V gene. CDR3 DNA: TGTGCCACCAGTGACCCGACAGGGGGGAACACAGATACGCAGTATTTT. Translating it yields CATSDPTGGNTDTQYF.

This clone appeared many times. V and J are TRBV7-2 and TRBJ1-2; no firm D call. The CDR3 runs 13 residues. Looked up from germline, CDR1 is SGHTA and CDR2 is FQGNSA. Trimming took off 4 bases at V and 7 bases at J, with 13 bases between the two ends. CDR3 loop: CASSSTSEGGYTF. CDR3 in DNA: TGTGCCAGCAGCTCAACCTCAGAGGGTGGCTACACCTTC.

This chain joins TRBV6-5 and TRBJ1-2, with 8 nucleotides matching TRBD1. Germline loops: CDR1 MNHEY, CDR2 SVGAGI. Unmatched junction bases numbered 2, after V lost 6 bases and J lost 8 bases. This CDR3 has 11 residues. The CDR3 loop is CASRTGVGYTF. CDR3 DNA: TGTGCCAGCAGGACAGGGGTCGGCTACACCTTC.

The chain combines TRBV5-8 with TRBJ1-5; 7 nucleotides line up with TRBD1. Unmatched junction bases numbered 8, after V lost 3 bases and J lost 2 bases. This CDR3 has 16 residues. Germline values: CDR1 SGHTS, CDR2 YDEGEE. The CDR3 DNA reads TGTGCCAGCAGCTGGGGTGACAGGGAAGGCAATCAGCCCCAGCATTTT. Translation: CASSWGDREGNQPQHF.

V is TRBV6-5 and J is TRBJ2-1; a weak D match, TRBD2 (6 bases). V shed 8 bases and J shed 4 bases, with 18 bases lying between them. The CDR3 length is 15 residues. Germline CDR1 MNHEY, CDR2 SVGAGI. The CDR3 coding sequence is TGTGCCAGCTCCGAGAGACCTGGGGGGTACAATGAGCAGTTCTTC. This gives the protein CASSERPGGYNEQFF.

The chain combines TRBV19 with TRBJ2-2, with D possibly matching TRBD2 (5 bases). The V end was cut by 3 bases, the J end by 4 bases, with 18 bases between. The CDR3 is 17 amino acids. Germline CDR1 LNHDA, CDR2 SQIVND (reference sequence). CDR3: CASSMVGAPRATGELFF. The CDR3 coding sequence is TGTGCCAGTAGTATGGTGGGAGCCCCCCGGGCCACCGGGGAGCTGTTTTTT.

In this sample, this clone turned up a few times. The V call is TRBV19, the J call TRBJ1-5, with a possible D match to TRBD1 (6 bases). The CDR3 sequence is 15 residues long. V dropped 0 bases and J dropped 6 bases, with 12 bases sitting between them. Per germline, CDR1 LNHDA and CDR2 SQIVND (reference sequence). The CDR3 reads CASSIDLGGAQPQHF. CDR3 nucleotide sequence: TGTGCCAGTAGTATAGATCTTGGGGGGGCTCAGCCCCAGCATTTT.